The clone carrying this TCR beta chain was seen more than once but under ten times. Its antigen is still unknown. The CDR3 contains 16 residues. Germline V gene data show CDR1 as SEHNR and CDR2 as FQNEAQ (reference sequence). The germline V and J ends were trimmed by 6 bases and 2 bases, with 19 bases remaining between them. Populations isolated by sorting all had purity greater than 95%. The entirety of the isolated RNA underwent reverse transcription, so expressed TCRB transcripts were sequenced. Naive, central memory and regulatory T cell samples averaged about 3.57 million reads. Measured with immunoSEQ multiplex PCR; TCRdb has only the in-frame clones, and not every one. The table shows about 900,000 clones, with roughly 15% occurring only once. This entry comes from a study of beta chain features in type 1 diabetes. Overall study context: Cell yields, age and gender were similar between patients and healthy donors. Findings and limits, study-wide: PCR, the amplification step, might favor shorter templates, equally in patients and controls.

The V call is TRBV7-9, the J call TRBJ2-5; either TRBD1 or TRBD2 may supply D (5 bases each). The TCR was taken from a woman younger than 30 in good health. The sample taken for sequencing was naive CD4+ T cells from blood. CDR3 sequence: CASRPRDPKKQETQYF. DNA of the CDR3: TGTGCCAGCAGACCCCGGGACCCGAAAAAACAAGAGACCCAGTACTTC. The full variable domain, its missing parts supplied by reference TRBV7-9 and TRBJ2-5, is DTGVSQNPRHKITKRGQNVTFRCDPISEHNRLYWYRQTLGQGPEFLTYFQNEAQLEKSRLLSDRFSAERPKGSFSTLEIQRTEQGDSAMYLCASRPRDPKKQETQYFGPGTRLLVL.